This TCR beta chain was recorded in a study of T cell responses to AZD1222 COVID-19 vaccine. Notes on the study in general: Across the whole spike, CD4 TCRs peaked at regions 160-218 and 743-854. Scientists sampled the repertoires only once the peak T cell response had passed. Only a handful of AZD1222 recipients tested seropositive at baseline. Receipt of two AZD1222 doses was followed by a rise in Spike-specific TCR breadth and depth.

The data were produced by immunoSEQ multiplex PCR, yet TCRdb's version contains in-frame clones alone and is incomplete. This sample yields about 110,000 clones, of which 80% to 95% are seen a single time; less than 2.5% belongs to the top ten. As to this clone: Its antigen is currently unknown.

Germline values: CDR1 LGHNA, CDR2 YSLEER. Trimming at V came to 4 bases and at J to 3 bases, leaving 5 bases not matched to a gene. The CDR3 contains 15 residues. The V call is TRBV4-3, the J call TRBJ2-3; TRBD1 agrees at 9 bases. The sequences come from peripheral blood, collected 28 days after the second AZD1222 dose. This receptor was obtained from an adult who received the AZD1222 COVID-19 vaccine. DNA of the CDR3: TGCGCCAGCAGCCCCGCCGGACAGGGGACAGATACGCAGTATTTT. Amino acids: CASSPAGQGTDTQYF.